Listed here are 18 T cell receptor beta chains from one sample, sequenced in a study of high-grade serous ovarian cancer treatment subgroups. Sequencing used immunoSEQ multiplex PCR; TCRdb keeps in-frame clones, though not all of them. This sample carries about 15,000 clones, roughly nine tenths of them seen once, and the ten largest clones take around 6.4%. The tumor samples were collected prior to definitive surgery or chemotherapy. The sequenced sample consisted of tumor tissue. These TCRs come from a human donor with high-grade serous ovarian cancer.

The chain is built from TRBV5-1 and TRBJ1-2, with TRBD1 identical over 7 bases. Germline CDR1 SGHRS, CDR2 YFSETQ. The CDR3 length is 14 residues. V shed 0 bases and J 4 bases; nucleotides not matched to a gene: 3. CDR3 sequence: CASSLDRGSYGYTF. The CDR3 nucleotides are TGCGCCAGCAGCTTGGACAGGGGATCCTATGGCTACACCTTC.

This chain uses TRBV7-9 with TRBJ1-4; no firm D call. The germline V gene has CDR1 SEHNR and CDR2 FQNEAQ (reference sequence). The CDR3 consists of 13 residues. The V gene lost 1 base and the J gene lost 7 bases, with 7 bases spanning the gap. CDR3 nucleotide sequence: TGTGCCAGCAGCTTAGGGGTCGGTGAAAAACTGTTTTTT. Translated, it gives CASSLGVGEKLFF. Based on the CDR3 plus reference TRBV7-9 and TRBJ1-4, the full variable domain is DTGVSQNPRHKITKRGQNVTFRCDPISEHNRLYWYRQTLGQGPEFLTYFQNEAQLEKSRLLSDRFSAERPKGSFSTLEIQRTEQGDSAMYLCASSLGVGEKLFFGSGTQLSVL.

The chain combines TRBV30 with TRBJ1-2; perhaps TRBD1 as D (6 bases). Germline V lookup: CDR1 GTSNPN, CDR2 SVGIG (reference sequence). The CDR3 contains 14 residues. The ends were cut back, 0 bases at V and 3 bases at J, with 11 bases in the middle. CDR3 residues: CAWSVFGGHYGYTF. The CDR3 DNA reads TGTGCCTGGAGTGTATTCGGGGGCCACTATGGCTACACCTTC.

The chain links TRBV10-3 to TRBJ1-2; D is undetermined. The germline gives CDR1 ENHRY, CDR2 SYGVKD. Trimming removed 0 bases at V and 7 bases at J, with 9 bases between. The CDR3 covers 13 residues. DNA for the CDR3: TGTGCCATCAGTGAGTCGACGTTTATTGGCTACACCTTC. This translates into CAISESTFIGYTF.

The chain uses TRBV11-2 and TRBJ2-2; 12 bases fit TRBD2. V lost 4 bases and J lost 6; bases outside the gene matches: 6. This CDR3 is built from 16 residues. CDR1 is SGHAT and CDR2 is FQNNGV in the germline V gene. The CDR3 bases are TGTGCCAGCAGCTCACTAGCGGGGGGATTGGCCGGGGAGCTGTTTTTT. This codes for CASSSLAGGLAGELFF. The full variable domain, in which reference TRBV11-2 and TRBJ2-2 provide the parts outside the CDR3, is EAGVAQSPRYKIIEKRQSVAFWCNPISGHATLYWYQQILGQGPKLLIQFQNNGVVDDSQLPKDRFSAERLKGVDSTLKIQPAKLEDSAVYLCASSSLAGGLAGELFFGEGSRLTVL.

The chain uses TRBV19 and TRBJ2-6; D is unresolved. The V and J ends lost 3 bases and 1 base respectively, with 7 bases between them. This CDR3 is 15 amino acids long. Per the germline V gene, CDR1 is LNHDA and CDR2 is SQIVND (reference sequence). The CDR3 spells CASSIPGSGANVLTF. The CDR3 nucleotides are TGTGCCAGTAGTATCCCGGGTTCTGGGGCCAACGTCCTGACTTTC.

V is TRBV6-1 and J is TRBJ2-5, with a weak D call TRBD1 (5 bases). CDR1 is MNHNS and CDR2 is SASEGT in the germline V gene. The CDR3 sequence is 15 residues long. The V and J ends lost 2 bases and 2 bases respectively, with 12 bases between them. CDR3 amino acids: CASSEIQGTQETQYF. Here the CDR3 DNA reads TGTGCCAGCAGTGAAATTCAGGGCACTCAAGAGACCCAGTACTTC.

This clone was seen once. The chain carries TRBV7-9 and TRBJ2-4; D might be TRBD2 (6 bases). Germline V lookup: CDR1 SEHNR, CDR2 FQNEAQ (reference sequence). Trimming removed 1 base from V and 0 bases from J, with 7 bases in between. This CDR3 comprises 15 residues. The CDR3 sequence: CASSLGDLAKNIQYF. CDR3 coding DNA: TGTGCCAGCAGCTTAGGGGACTTAGCCAAAAACATTCAGTACTTC. Full variable domain (outside the CDR3, taken from reference TRBV7-9 and TRBJ2-4): DTGVSQNPRHKITKRGQNVTFRCDPISEHNRLYWYRQTLGQGPEFLTYFQNEAQLEKSRLLSDRFSAERPKGSFSTLEIQRTEQGDSAMYLCASSLGDLAKNIQYFGAGTRLSVL.

This chain links TRBV4-3 with TRBJ1-6; no clear D. Germline V gene lookup returns CDR1 LGHNA and CDR2 YSLEER. Trimming shortened V by 1 base and J by 6 bases, and 7 bases separated the two germline ends. The CDR3 contains 14 residues. CDR3: CASSQGQVNSPLHF. The CDR3 DNA follows: TGCGCCAGCAGCCAAGGGCAGGTTAATTCACCCCTCCACTTT.

V is TRBV6-1 and J is TRBJ1-1; no clear D gene. The CDR3 runs to 14 residues. V was cut by 5 bases and J by 1 base, with 11 bases left in between. CDR1 MNHNS and CDR2 SASEGT come from the germline V gene. The CDR3 here is CASSKTDSNTEAFF. In DNA, the CDR3 is TGTGCCAGCAGTAAGACCGACTCGAACACTGAAGCTTTCTTT.

The rearrangement uses TRBV11-3 and TRBJ2-3; TRBD2 agrees at 11 bases. The CDR3 has 15 residues. V shed 6 bases, J shed 5 bases, and the junction held 7 bases outside the gene matches. CDR1 and CDR2 from the germline V gene are SGHNT and YENEEA. This CDR3 reads CASSFTSGGGDTQYF. Written as DNA, the CDR3 is TGTGCCAGCAGTTTTACTAGCGGGGGTGGAGATACGCAGTATTTT.

This chain links TRBV4-1 with TRBJ2-3; 8 bases are shared with TRBD1. Trimming took 2 bases from V and 7 from J; bases not matched to a gene: 5. The CDR3 consists of 14 residues. Germline CDR1 reads MGHRA; CDR2 reads YSYEKL. The CDR3 is CASSQSRTGYTQYF. The DNA of the CDR3 is TGCGCCAGCAGCCAAAGCCGGACAGGGTATACGCAGTATTTT.

The chain uses TRBV5-1 and TRBJ2-1; D remains ambiguous. CDR3 length: 14 residues. V lost 6 bases, J lost 0 bases, and 10 bases lay in between. Germline assignment: CDR1 SGHRS and CDR2 YFSETQ. CDR3 protein: CASNRPDSYNEQFF. CDR3 DNA sequence: TGCGCCAGCAATCGACCTGACTCCTACAATGAGCAGTTCTTC.

The chain combines TRBV19 with TRBJ2-1; possible D gene TRBD2, 6 bases. V shed 5 bases and J shed 7 bases, with 15 bases lying between them. Germline values: CDR1 LNHDA, CDR2 SQIVND (reference sequence). This CDR3 contains 14 residues. The CDR3 loop is CASSAAGLVNEQFF. CDR3 bases: TGTGCCAGTAGTGCCGCGGGGTTGGTTAATGAGCAGTTCTTC.

The genes are TRBV6-5 and TRBJ1-3, with D unresolved. CDR3 length: 16 residues. Germline values: CDR1 MNHEY, CDR2 SVGAGI. Trimming removed 2 bases from V and 4 bases from J, with 15 bases in between. The CDR3 loop reads CASSYTEYSAGNTIYF. Written as DNA, the CDR3 is TGTGCCAGCAGTTACACCGAATACAGCGCCGGAAACACCATATATTTT.

The chain has TRBV5-1 and TRBJ2-2, with D perhaps matching TRBD1 or TRBD2 (5 bases each). This CDR3 has 16 amino acids. Germline V CDR1 and CDR2: SGHRS, YFSETQ. Deletions cut 4 bases from V and 0 bases from J, with 13 bases between. CDR3 residues: CASSRDGRANTGELFF. The CDR3 DNA follows: TGCGCCAGCAGCCGGGACGGAAGGGCGAACACCGGGGAGCTGTTTTTT.

The J gene is TRBJ2-6, the V gene TRBV9; 10 nucleotides align to TRBD2. The CDR3 has 17 amino acids. V gave up 3 bases and J gave up 4 bases; unmatched junction bases: 7. Germline V gene lookup returns CDR1 SGDLS and CDR2 YYNGEE. The CDR3 region is CASSDSGGALGANVLTF. Written as DNA, the CDR3 is TGTGCCAGCAGCGACAGCGGGGGGGCCCTCGGGGCCAACGTCCTGACTTTC.

CDR3 sequence reads: CASSPSAAGGTDTQYF. The CDR3, as DNA: TGTGCCAGCAGCCCTTCGGCAGCGGGGGGCACAGATACGCAGTATTTT. The chain uses TRBV9 and TRBJ2-3; 8 bases match TRBD2. From germline, CDR1 is SGDLS and CDR2 YYNGEE. The trim removed 4 bases at V and 1 base at J, leaving 8 bases unmatched. The CDR3 has 16 amino acids.